The 12 T cell receptor beta chains reported below all come from one sample, sequenced in a study of Ad26.COV2.S vaccination and SARS-CoV-2 variants. Treatment indicated: roughly 18 received Ad26.COV2.S at low or high dose, single or two shots; a few received placebo; per-sample allocation not given. Vaccine and placebo recipients were sampled on day 63 after the first injection. Profiling relied on immunoSEQ multiplex PCR, and the TCRdb table lists in-frame clones only, not all of them. The table has about 680,000 clones, about 89% seen once. The source was peripheral blood, collected in a trial of Ad26.COV2.S vaccine versus placebo. The receptors were gathered from a person between 18 and 65 years old who received the Ad26.COV2.S COVID-19 vaccine or a placebo.

The chain has TRBV30 and TRBJ1-3; the D is unclear. Germline V gene sequence: CDR1 GTSNPN, CDR2 SVGIG (reference sequence). The V and J ends lost 5 bases and 1 base respectively, with 12 bases between them. This CDR3 is 14 amino acids long. The CDR3 sequence is CAWSGIWSGNTIYF. Written as DNA, the CDR3 is TGTGCCTGGTCGGGGATTTGGTCTGGAAACACCATATATTTT. Full variable domain (outside the CDR3, taken from reference TRBV30 and TRBJ1-3): SQTIHQWPATLVQPVGSPLSLECTVEGTSNPNLYWYRQAAGRGLQLLFYSVGIGQISSEVPQNLSASRPQDRQFILSSKKLLLSDSGFYLCAWSGIWSGNTIYFGEGSWLTVV.

The gene calls are TRBV7-3 and TRBJ2-3; TRBD2 matches at 7 bases. The junction had 9 bases not matched to a gene; V was cut back by 4 bases and J by 8 bases. Germline V CDR1 and CDR2: SGHTA, FQGTGA. The CDR3 length is 14 residues. The CDR3 sequence: CASSSGGFMGTQYF. CDR3 coding DNA: TGTGCCAGCAGCTCCGGGGGGTTCATGGGTACGCAGTATTTT.

The V call is TRBV25-1, the J call TRBJ2-5; D is possibly TRBD2 (5 bases). CDR1 is MGHDK, CDR2 SYGVNS, per germline. V was pared by 4 bases and J by 2 bases, with 11 bases between. CDR3 length equals 14 residues. The CDR3 bases are TGTGCCAGCAGTGCCTCCGGGAAACAAGAGACCCAGTACTTC. Translation: CASSASGKQETQYF.

The chain employs TRBV7-2 and TRBJ2-7; 9 nucleotides agree with TRBD1. The CDR3 spans 14 residues. With 5 bases clipped from V and 5 bases from J, the junction kept 7 bases outside the gene matches. Germline V gene data show CDR1 as SGHTA and CDR2 as FQGNSA. CDR3 sequence: CASSPRDRVNEQYF. CDR3 nucleotides: TGTGCCAGCAGCCCCCGGGACAGGGTCAACGAGCAGTACTTC.

The chain employs TRBV24-1 and TRBJ2-7; D gene uncertain. Deletions cut 8 bases from V and 3 bases from J, with 10 bases between. Germline values: CDR1 KGHDR, CDR2 SFDVKD. CDR3 length equals 12 residues. The CDR3: CATTDGHYEQYF. CDR3 in DNA: TGTGCCACCACCGATGGGCACTACGAGCAGTACTTC.

CDR3: CASSYLHRGPNTEAFF. For the CDR3, the DNA is TGTGCCAGCAGTTACTTACACAGGGGGCCGAACACTGAAGCTTTCTTT. The chain links TRBV6-2 or TRBV6-3 to TRBJ1-1, with TRBD1 matching over 9 bases. Germline V gene sequence: CDR1 MNHEY, CDR2 SVGEGT. The CDR3 is 16 residues long. V shed 1 base and J 1 base; nucleotides not matched to a gene: 4.

The J gene is TRBJ2-1, the V gene TRBV5-4; D uncertain. The CDR3 is 12 residues long. Trimming cost V 4 bases and J 6 bases, with 8 bases left between them. The germline gives CDR1 SGHNT, CDR2 YYREEE (reference sequence). CDR3 bases: TGTGCCAGCAGCCAGTACCGCAATGAGCAGTTCTTC. This codes for CASSQYRNEQFF.

In the case of this clone: Since the CDR3 does not end with the conserved phenylalanine or tryptophan, this likely comes from a read error. The DNA is omitted, as the CDR3 cannot be located on it reliably, and the CDR3 follows TCRdb's listing. The rearrangement links TRBV7-9 to TRBJ2-3; the table gives TRBD1 as D, unverified against the DNA. CDR1 SEHNR and CDR2 FQNEAQ come from the germline V gene (reference sequence). The length of the CDR3 is 13 amino acids, counting both ends. CDR3 loop: CASSLGPGQVPLA.

The genes are TRBV9 and TRBJ1-3; no definite D call. Germline CDR1 and CDR2: SGDLS and YYNGEE. Trimming removed 5 bases from V and 2 bases from J, with 14 bases in between. The CDR3 contains 15 residues. In nucleotides, the CDR3 is TGTGCCAGCAGACGCAAAGGTCCCCCTGGAAACACCATATATTTT. This codes for CASRRKGPPGNTIYF.

The chain is built from TRBV6-2 or TRBV6-3 and TRBJ1-2; tentatively, D is TRBD1 (6 bases). Germline V gene data show CDR1 as MNHEY and CDR2 as SVGEGT. The ends were cut back, 0 bases at V and 2 bases at J, with 13 bases in the middle. CDR3 length: 16 amino acids. The CDR3 coding sequence is TGTGCCAGCAGTTACTCCGGGGGCTTCGAAAACTATGGCTACACCTTC. Its protein product is CASSYSGGFENYGYTF.

The V gene is TRBV30, the J gene TRBJ1-4; weak D call: TRBD1 (5 bases). This CDR3 is 14 amino acids long. V lost 0 bases and J 7 bases, leaving 12 bases between the germline ends. Per the germline V gene, CDR1 is GTSNPN and CDR2 is SVGIG (reference sequence). CDR3 in amino acids: CAWSVSREVEKLFF. DNA of the CDR3: TGTGCCTGGAGTGTAAGCAGGGAAGTTGAAAAACTGTTTTTT.

A note on this clone: The sample has other DNA sequences that encode this CDR3 too. V is TRBV5-1 and J is TRBJ2-7; 12 positions match TRBD2. The CDR3 consists of 17 residues. Unmatched junction bases numbered 8, after V lost 2 bases and J lost 2 bases. Germline V gene lookup returns CDR1 SGHRS and CDR2 YFSETQ. CDR3 DNA: TGCGCCAGCAGCTTCGGGCTAGCGGGAGGGACTCCCTACGAGCAGTACTTC. As protein: CASSFGLAGGTPYEQYF.